Given below is one TCR beta chain in context. The antigen is not known. This sample is part of a study of T cell responses to AZD1222 COVID-19 vaccine. The study, taken as a whole, reports: With dominance at 160-218 and 743-854, vaccine-associated CD4 TCRs spanned spike.

The repertoire was sequenced with immunoSEQ multiplex PCR; TCRdb's copy has only in-frame clones and lacks some. The repertoire includes 100,000 to 120,000 clones, roughly 87% of them detected once, and 4% to 6% sits in the top ten. The input for sequencing was peripheral blood, taken on day 0 of AZD1222 vaccination. This sequence was found in an adult in good health.

The CDR3 reads CASSELRNSPLHF. As DNA, the CDR3 is TGTGCCAGCAGTGAACTCCGGAATTCACCCCTCCACTTT. J is TRBJ1-6 and V is TRBV6-1; D remains unclear. The ends were cut back, 2 bases at V and 7 bases at J, with 6 bases in the middle. Germline assignment: CDR1 MNHNS and CDR2 SASEGT. The CDR3 contains 13 residues.